Listed below are T cell receptor beta chains from one sample, sequenced in a study of CD8 T cells in Susac syndrome. TCRdb reanalysed the immunoSEQ multiplex PCR reads using MiXCR and keeps one entry per CDR3 protein. The table includes more than 150,000 distinct CDR3 sequences, around 95% detected once. Sequenced input: CD8+ T cells from PBMCs. The receptor set was obtained from a human donor with Susac syndrome. Both conserved end residues are part of each CDR3. A D gene is named only where the DNA matches it firmly. Size values are once, few and many counts, or a class for expanded clones, and some rows have none.

J gene	clone size	V gene	D gene	CDR3 DNA	CDR3 protein
TRBJ2-7	-	TRBV7-2	-	TGTGCCAGCAGCTATCGAGCGGGTCCGGGACCTAGGGAGCAGTACTTC	CASSYRAGPGPREQYF
TRBJ2-1	-	TRBV6-2/TRBV6-3	TRBD2	TGTGCCAGCAGTATCTGGCGGGAGAGGGAGCAGTTCTTC	CASSIWREREQFF
TRBJ1-1	-	TRBV4-1	-	TGCGCCAGCAGCCAAGGCGGGTCAGACCCCGGGGACACTGAAGCTTTCTTT	CASSQGGSDPGDTEAFF
TRBJ2-5	-	TRBV7-9	-	TGTGCCAGCAGACTACAAGAGACCCAGTACTTC	CASRLQETQYF
TRBJ2-3	-	TRBV20-1	-	TGCAGTTTTAGCGTGTTTGGTGCTTCCGATACGCAGTATTTT	CSFSVFGASDTQYF
TRBJ2-3	-	TRBV6-5	TRBD2	TGTGCCAGCAGTTATCGGTTGGGGGGGGATACGCAGTATTTT	CASSYRLGGDTQYF
TRBJ2-5	-	TRBV4-1	-	TGCGCCAGCAGCCAAGACGTTTTCTCTGGCGGAACCCAGTACTTC	CASSQDVFSGGTQYF
TRBJ1-1	-	TRBV9	TRBD1	TGTGCCAGCAGCGTAGAAGGGGACAGGAACACTGAAGCTTTCTTT	CASSVEGDRNTEAFF
TRBJ2-7	-	TRBV4-1	-	TGCGCCAGCAGCCAAGTGGACAGCACCTACGAGCAGTACTTC	CASSQVDSTYEQYF
TRBJ1-1	-	TRBV5-5	-	TGTGCCAGCAGCTTGGATGGGGCAGGGACTGAAGCTTTCTTT	CASSLDGAGTEAFF
TRBJ2-1	-	TRBV4-2	TRBD2	TGTGCCAGCAGCCCGACCAAGGGACTAGCGGGGGGTAATGAGCAGTTCTTC	CASSPTKGLAGGNEQFF
TRBJ1-5	-	TRBV12-3/TRBV12-4	-	TGTGCCAGCAAAATTAGCAATCAGCCCCAGCATTTT	CASKISNQPQHF
TRBJ2-4	-	TRBV15	-	TGTGCCACCAGCAGAGATGAGAGGGACCCCGGGGGCAAAAACATTCAGTACTTC	CATSRDERDPGGKNIQYF
TRBJ1-2	-	TRBV2	-	TGTGCCAGCAGAAGGGAAACAGGAGGTGGCTACACCTTC	CASRRETGGGYTF
TRBJ1-2	-	TRBV29-1	TRBD1	TGCAGCGTTGCACCGCTACTGTCAGGGGGCGTCGGTAATGGCTACACCTTC	CSVAPLLSGGVGNGYTF
TRBJ2-1	-	TRBV14	-	TGTGCCAGCAGCCAAGAAGTCGGGGCTCTCAATGAGCAGTTCTTC	CASSQEVGALNEQFF
TRBJ2-7	-	TRBV7-9	-	TGTGCCAGCAGCTTAGGATCGGGGAAAGTCTCCGAGCAGTACTTC	CASSLGSGKVSEQYF
TRBJ1-2	-	TRBV19	-	TGTGCCAGCAGACCCCGGGGGAACTATGGCTACACCTTC	CASRPRGNYGYTF
TRBJ1-5	-	TRBV28	TRBD1	TGTGCCAGCAGTTCGGCCGGGACAGACAATCAGCCCCAGCATTTT	CASSSAGTDNQPQHF
TRBJ2-7	-	TRBV11-2	TRBD2	TGTGCCAGCAGCTTAGAGGGATCTCCGGGACTAGCGGGGGAAGGCTTCGAGCAGTACTTC	CASSLEGSPGLAGEGFEQYF
TRBJ2-7	-	TRBV11-2	TRBD1	TGTGCCAGCAGCCTCGGGACAGGGGAATTCTACGAGCAGTACTTC	CASSLGTGEFYEQYF
TRBJ1-5	-	TRBV12-3/TRBV12-4	TRBD1	TGTGCCAGCAGTGTTAGACCGAACAGGGGCTACAATCAGCCCCAGCATTTT	CASSVRPNRGYNQPQHF
TRBJ1-2	-	TRBV13	-	TGTGCCAGCAGCTCCGGGTCAGCTAACTATGGCTACACCTTC	CASSSGSANYGYTF
TRBJ1-6	-	TRBV27	-	TGTGCCAGCGGGGACCTAATAACACCCCTCCACTTT	CASGDLITPLHF
TRBJ2-1	-	TRBV5-4	TRBD2	TGTGCCAGCAGCTTGTCCGGCAGGCTAGCGGGGGGGCTATCCAATGAGCAGTTCTTC	CASSLSGRLAGGLSNEQFF
TRBJ2-1	-	TRBV5-1	TRBD2	TGCGCCAGCAGCTTGGTAGGACTAGCGGGAGGAGGTAATGAGCAGTTCTTC	CASSLVGLAGGGNEQFF
TRBJ2-1	-	TRBV7-9	TRBD2	TGTGCCAGCAGCCCTCTAGCGGGGAAAAACAATGAGCAGTTCTTC	CASSPLAGKNNEQFF
TRBJ2-3	-	TRBV28	-	TGTGCCAGCAGTTCTGGTGGGGGGCTTTTCACAGATACGCAGTATTTT	CASSSGGGLFTDTQYF
TRBJ1-2	-	TRBV14	TRBD1	TGTGCCAGCAGCCAAGCATCCCAGGGGGGACACTATGGCTACACCTTC	CASSQASQGGHYGYTF
TRBJ2-7	-	TRBV2	-	TGTGCCAGCAGTGAACTTGAGGGGGGAGAGCAGTACTTC	CASSELEGGEQYF
TRBJ1-2	-	TRBV6-5	-	TGTGCCAGCAGAACATCGGGGGACTATGGCTACACCTTC	CASRTSGDYGYTF
TRBJ2-2	-	TRBV9	TRBD2	TGTGCCAGCAGCGTAGATAGCGGGAGAGCCGGGGAGCTGTTTTTT	CASSVDSGRAGELFF
TRBJ1-1	few	TRBV18	TRBD1	TGTGCCAGCTCCCCAGGACAGGGGTACACTGAAGCTTTCTTT	CASSPGQGYTEAFF
TRBJ2-1	-	TRBV7-2	TRBD2	TGTGCCAGCAGCCCCACTAGCGATGAGCAGTTCTTC	CASSPTSDEQFF
TRBJ1-5	once	TRBV2	-	TGTGCCAGCAGTCGTTCCGGAGCCAATCAGCCCCAGCATTTT	CASSRSGANQPQHF
TRBJ1-1	-	TRBV6-2/TRBV6-3	TRBD1	TGTGCCAGCAGTCAGACAGGGCTCCGCACTGAAGCTTTCTTT	CASSQTGLRTEAFF
TRBJ2-3	-	TRBV6-4	-	TGTGCCAGCACCGCGGGCAAAACAGATACGCAGTATTTT	CASTAGKTDTQYF
TRBJ1-2	-	TRBV9	-	TGTGCCAGCAGCGATGCAGTCTCTAACTATGGCTACACCTTC	CASSDAVSNYGYTF
TRBJ2-3	-	TRBV20-1	TRBD2	TGCAGTGCTAGAGCCGGGACTAGGAACACAGATACGCAGTATTTT	CSARAGTRNTDTQYF
TRBJ1-1	-	TRBV20-1	-	TGCAGTGCTAGACACGAGACAGTGAACACTGAAGCTTTCTTT	CSARHETVNTEAFF
TRBJ2-1	-	TRBV30	TRBD2	TGTGCCTGGAGTGTCTCTAGCGGGGGTTTGAATGAGCAGTTCTTC	CAWSVSSGGLNEQFF
TRBJ2-1	once	TRBV11-2	TRBD1	TGTGCCAGCAGCTTAGAGGCAGGGGGTCGGCATGAGCAGTTCTTC	CASSLEAGGRHEQFF
TRBJ2-5	-	TRBV27	-	TGTGCCAGCAGCCCAGAACACCAAGAGACCCAGTACTTC	CASSPEHQETQYF
TRBJ1-4	-	TRBV29-1	-	TGCAGCGTGACCGGGACTTCAAATGAAAAACTGTTTTTT	CSVTGTSNEKLFF
TRBJ1-4	once	TRBV20-1	-	TGCAGTGCTAGTTCTGGGAGGCCTAATGAAAAACTGTTTTTT	CSASSGRPNEKLFF
TRBJ2-1	-	TRBV12-3/TRBV12-4	TRBD2	TGTGCCAGCAGTTTAACGACTAGCGGGGGGATTGAGCAGTTCTTC	CASSLTTSGGIEQFF
TRBJ2-6	-	TRBV9	-	TGTGCCAGCAGCGCCCCCAGCTCTGGGGCCAACGTCCTGACTTTC	CASSAPSSGANVLTF
TRBJ2-3	-	TRBV15	-	TGTGCCACCAGCAGAGCCGGGACCTCCACAGATACGCAGTATTTT	CATSRAGTSTDTQYF